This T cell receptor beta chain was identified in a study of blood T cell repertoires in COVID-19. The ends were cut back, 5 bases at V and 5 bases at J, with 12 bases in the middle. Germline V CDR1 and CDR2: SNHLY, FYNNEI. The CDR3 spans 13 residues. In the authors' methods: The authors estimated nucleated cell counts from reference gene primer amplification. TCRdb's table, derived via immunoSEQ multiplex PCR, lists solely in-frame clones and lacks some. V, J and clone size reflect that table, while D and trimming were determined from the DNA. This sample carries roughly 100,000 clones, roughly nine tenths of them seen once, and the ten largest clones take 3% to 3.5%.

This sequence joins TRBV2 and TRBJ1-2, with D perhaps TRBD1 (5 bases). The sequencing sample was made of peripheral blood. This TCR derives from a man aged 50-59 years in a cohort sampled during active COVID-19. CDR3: CASSQGQAYGYTF. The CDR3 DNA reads TGTGCCAGCAGTCAGGGTCAGGCTTATGGCTACACCTTC.